This T cell receptor (beta chain) was identified in a study of blood T cell repertoires in COVID-19. As for the study in general: The samples span acute and convalescent COVID-19 from the United States, Italy and Spain. T cells, B-cell-depleted T cells, or PBMCs provided the cDNA or gDNA that served as material.

To note about this clone: Its ends do not fully match the called genes, so a read error is possible.

How the authors handled the data: Estimates of nucleated cell counts were drawn from the amplification of reference gene primers. Sequenced by immunoSEQ multiplex PCR; TCRdb stores in-frame clones only, minus some. The V and J calls and clone size are taken from that table; D and trimming were inferred from the DNA. This table holds about 140,000 clones, approximately 82% found once. Germline V CDR1 and CDR2: SSHAT, FNYEAQ (reference sequence). This CDR3 is built from 14 residues. This clonotype was obtained from a man aged 55 to 70 who had recovered from COVID-19. The specimen was peripheral blood. The chain employs TRBV7-7 and TRBJ2-5; 9 bases map to TRBD2. The DNA of the CDR3 is TGTGCTAGCAGCTTAAGCGGGAGGCAAGAGACCCAGTACTTC. Residues: CASSLSGRQETQYF.